The T cell receptor beta chain under discussion was sequenced for a study of T cells expressing NK-cell markers (dated by TCRdb to about 2020). Turning to the overall study: TCR beta-chain repertoires were profiled in sorted CD3+CD56+NKG2C+, CD3+CD56+NKG2C- and CD3+CD56-NKG2C+ T-cell subsets from seven or eight donors. Among the eight sequenced donors, only one was HCMV-seronegative, while the other seven were HCMV-seropositive. Libraries were sequenced as 2 x 150 bp reads on Illumina HiSeq 2000/2500, MiSeq or NextSeq. Randomly selected healthy volunteers, three men and five women, were used as the eight sequenced donors.

HCMV serostatus was determined by detecting HCMV-specific IgG in serum with a commercial ELISA kit. Peripheral blood mononuclear cells were isolated from blood by Ficoll density gradient centrifugation. Study-wide conclusions, independent of this receptor: For several donors, the dominant CD3+CD56+NKG2C+ clonotypes were among the top 10 CD8+ clonotypes and accounted for roughly 1.0-7.5% of CD8+ T cells. Whether the expanded NKG2C-expressing T cell clones were specific for HCMV antigens was left unclear. Those dominant clonotypes were again the most abundant among CD3+CD56-NKG2C+ cells in four donors, at roughly 25-60.1%.

The listed sequencing device is Illumina HiSeq 2000. TCR beta cDNA libraries were prepared using 5'RACE template switching, which introduced a universal primer site and unique molecular identifiers. Synthesis of cDNA was primed from the TCR beta constant segment and was followed by two consecutive PCR amplification steps. For the original study's pipeline: MIGEC was used to demultiplex reads and group reads by UMI, and MiTCR was used to assemble and quantify clonotypes. To exclude erroneous sequences, any TCR cDNA sequence not supported by at least two reads was discarded. The tcR package was used for downstream repertoire analysis, with clonotypes matched between fractions based on CDR3 nucleotide sequence plus V segment. VDJmatch was used to annotate antigen specificity against VDJdb, with one amino acid substitution in CDR3 allowed. Each CDR3 protein sequence appears as one entry after TCRdb reprocessed the reads, and no DNA is included. TCRdb's processing, not the study's, gives the V and J calls here. The sample table on file contains about 260,000 distinct CDR3 sequences. Of the sample, more than 3.5% falls within the top ten clones.

The CDR3, from cysteine to phenylalanine, totals 14 residues. DNA is not on record. CDR1 and CDR2 (SGHTA, FQGNSA) derive from the germline V gene. With respect to this clonotype: The antigen it binds to is not known.

The receptor was derived from a woman aged 18 to 69 in good health. The rearrangement combines TRBV7-2 with TRBJ1-1; absent DNA, TCRdb's TRBD1 call cannot be checked. The sample taken for sequencing was blood T cells: a sorted CD56 or NKG2C T cell subset, CD4+ or CD8+ T cells, or bulk PBMC T cells (not recorded which). The CDR3 protein is CASSGQGGNTEAFF.